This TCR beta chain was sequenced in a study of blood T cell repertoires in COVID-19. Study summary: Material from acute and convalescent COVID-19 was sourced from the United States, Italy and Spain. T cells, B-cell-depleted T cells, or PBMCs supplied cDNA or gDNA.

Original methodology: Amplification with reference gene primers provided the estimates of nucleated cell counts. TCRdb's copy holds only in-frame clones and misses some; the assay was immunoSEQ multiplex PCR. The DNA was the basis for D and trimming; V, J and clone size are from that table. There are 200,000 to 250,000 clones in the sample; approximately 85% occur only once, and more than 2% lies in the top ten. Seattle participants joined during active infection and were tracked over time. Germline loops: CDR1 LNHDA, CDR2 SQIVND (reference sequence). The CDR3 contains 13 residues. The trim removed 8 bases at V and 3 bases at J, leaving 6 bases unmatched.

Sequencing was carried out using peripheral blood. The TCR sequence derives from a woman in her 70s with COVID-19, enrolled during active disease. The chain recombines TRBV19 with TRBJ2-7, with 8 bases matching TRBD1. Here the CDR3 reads CASSGQGNYEQYF. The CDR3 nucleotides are TGTGCCAGTTCTGGACAGGGAAACTACGAGCAGTACTTC.